This TCR beta chain originates from a study of identical twins. Overall study findings and caveats: Fewer insertions marked abundant cord blood beta clonotypes; young adult naive trended weakly, memory not at all.

This clonotype was picked up a small number of times. Its antigen is undetermined. TCRdb reprocessed the 5' RACE reads via MiXCR and lists one record per CDR3 protein. Among approximately 700,000 distinct CDR3 sequences, roughly 18% were seen once, and the ten largest hold around 12%. Looked up from germline, CDR1 is SGHDN and CDR2 is FVKESK. Trimming left V 1 base short and J 4 bases short, with 17 bases between. The CDR3 has 17 amino acids. The sample was also linked to a second study, of T cells expressing NK-cell markers. That investigation notes: A range of about 1.0-7.5% of CD8+ T cells consisted of dominant NKG2C+ clonotypes in several donors. One observes that, in several donors, these clonotypes were also the leading ones within the CD3+CD56-NKG2C+ fraction.

The sample consisted of PBMCs. This receptor was taken from a woman between 18 and 29 years old in good health. The rearrangement joins TRBV14 to TRBJ2-1, with D tentatively TRBD1 (5 bases). The CDR3 is CASSQGLSRGRYNEQFF. DNA for the CDR3: TGTGCCAGCAGCCAAGGTCTTTCTAGGGGAAGATACAATGAGCAGTTCTTC.